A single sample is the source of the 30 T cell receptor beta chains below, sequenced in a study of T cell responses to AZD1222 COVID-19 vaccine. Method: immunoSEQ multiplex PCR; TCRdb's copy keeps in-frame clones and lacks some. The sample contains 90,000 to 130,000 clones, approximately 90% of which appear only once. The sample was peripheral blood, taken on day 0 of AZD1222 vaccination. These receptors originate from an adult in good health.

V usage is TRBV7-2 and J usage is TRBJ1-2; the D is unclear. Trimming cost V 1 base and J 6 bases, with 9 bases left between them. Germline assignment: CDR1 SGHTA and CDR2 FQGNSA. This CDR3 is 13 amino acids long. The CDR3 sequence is CASSLVALDGYTF. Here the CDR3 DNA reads TGTGCCAGCAGCTTAGTTGCTCTTGATGGCTACACCTTC.

The CDR3 reads CASSYGGGQPQHF. As DNA, the CDR3 is TGTGCCAGCAGCTATGGAGGTGGTCAGCCCCAGCATTTT. The rearrangement links TRBV6-4 to TRBJ1-5; D not resolved. The CDR3 spans 13 residues. CDR1 is MRHNA and CDR2 is SNTAGT in the germline V gene. V lost 6 bases and J 6 bases, leaving 12 bases between the germline ends.

The CDR3 DNA reads TGTGCCATCTTCGGAGGGCAGGGTTTTAGCTATGGCTACACCTTC. It specifies CAIFGGQGFSYGYTF. This chain joins TRBV10-3 and TRBJ1-2, with a weak D call TRBD1 (5 bases). The CDR3 covers 15 residues. CDR1 is ENHRY, CDR2 SYGVKD, per germline. The V end lost 8 bases, the J end lost 4 bases, and 20 bases lay between the germline ends.

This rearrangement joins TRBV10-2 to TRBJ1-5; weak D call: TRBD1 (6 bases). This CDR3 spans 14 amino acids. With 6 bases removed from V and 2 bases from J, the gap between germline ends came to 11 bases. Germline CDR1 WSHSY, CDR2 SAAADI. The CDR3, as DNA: TGCGCCAGCAGGACCAGACAGGGCAATCAGCCCCAGCATTTT. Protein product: CASRTRQGNQPQHF.

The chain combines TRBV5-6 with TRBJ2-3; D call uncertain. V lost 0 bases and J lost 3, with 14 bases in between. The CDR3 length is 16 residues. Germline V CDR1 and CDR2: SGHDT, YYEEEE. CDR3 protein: CASSLVRRRATDTQYF. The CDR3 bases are TGTGCCAGCAGCTTGGTCCGACGTAGAGCGACAGATACGCAGTATTTT.

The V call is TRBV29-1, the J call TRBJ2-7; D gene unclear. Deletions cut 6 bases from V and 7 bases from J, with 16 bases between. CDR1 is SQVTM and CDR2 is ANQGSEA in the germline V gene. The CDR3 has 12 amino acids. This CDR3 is CSVTQLSGEQYF. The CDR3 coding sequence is TGCAGCGTCACACAATTGTCTGGGGAGCAGTACTTC.

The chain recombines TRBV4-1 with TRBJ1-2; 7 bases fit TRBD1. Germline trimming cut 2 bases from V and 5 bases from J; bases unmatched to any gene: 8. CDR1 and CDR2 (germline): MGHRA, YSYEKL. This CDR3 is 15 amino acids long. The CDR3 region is CASSQLTTGFYGYTF. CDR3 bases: TGCGCCAGCAGCCAACTGACGACAGGGTTTTATGGCTACACCTTC.

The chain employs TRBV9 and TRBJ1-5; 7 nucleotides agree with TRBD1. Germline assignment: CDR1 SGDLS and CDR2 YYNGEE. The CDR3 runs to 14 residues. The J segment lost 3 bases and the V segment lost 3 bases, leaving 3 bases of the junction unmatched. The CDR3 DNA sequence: TGTGCCAGCAGCGAGACAGGGAACAATCAGCCCCAGCATTTT. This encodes CASSETGNNQPQHF.

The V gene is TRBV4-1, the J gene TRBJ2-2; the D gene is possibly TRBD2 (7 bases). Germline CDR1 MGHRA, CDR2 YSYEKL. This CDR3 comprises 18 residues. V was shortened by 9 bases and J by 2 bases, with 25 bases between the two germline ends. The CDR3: CARVPGGGQHKNTGELFF. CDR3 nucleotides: TGCGCCAGGGTCCCTGGGGGGGGACAACATAAAAACACCGGGGAGCTGTTTTTT.

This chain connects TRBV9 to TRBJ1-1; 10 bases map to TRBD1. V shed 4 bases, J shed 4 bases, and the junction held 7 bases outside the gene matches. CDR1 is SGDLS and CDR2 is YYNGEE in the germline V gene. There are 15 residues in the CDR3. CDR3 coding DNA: TGTGCCAGCAGCCCCCAGACAGGGGGCTTCACTGAAGCTTTCTTT. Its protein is CASSPQTGGFTEAFF.

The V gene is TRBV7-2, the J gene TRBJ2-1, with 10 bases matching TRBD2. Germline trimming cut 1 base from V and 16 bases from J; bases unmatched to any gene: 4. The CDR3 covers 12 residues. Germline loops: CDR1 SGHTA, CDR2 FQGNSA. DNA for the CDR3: TGTGCCAGCAGCTTAGATCCTAGCGGGGGATTCTTC. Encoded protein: CASSLDPSGGFF.

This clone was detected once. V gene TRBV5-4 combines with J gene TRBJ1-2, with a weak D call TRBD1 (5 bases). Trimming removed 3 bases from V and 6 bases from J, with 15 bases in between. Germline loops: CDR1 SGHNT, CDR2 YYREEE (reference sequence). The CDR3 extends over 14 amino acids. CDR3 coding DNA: TGTGCCAGCAGCTCGCGCTCCGGGACTGATGGCTACACCTTC. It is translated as CASSSRSGTDGYTF. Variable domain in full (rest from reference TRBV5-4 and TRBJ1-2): ETGVTQSPTHLIKTRGQQVTLRCSSQSGHNTVSWYQQALGQGPQFIFQYYREEENGRGNFPPRFSGLQFPNYSSELNVNALELDDSALYLCASSSRSGTDGYTFGSGTRLTVV.

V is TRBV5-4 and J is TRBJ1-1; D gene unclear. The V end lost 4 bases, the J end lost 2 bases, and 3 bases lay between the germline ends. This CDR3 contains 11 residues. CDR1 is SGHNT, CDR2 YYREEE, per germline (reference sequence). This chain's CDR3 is CASSANTEAFF. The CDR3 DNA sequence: TGTGCCAGCAGCGCTAACACTGAAGCTTTCTTT.

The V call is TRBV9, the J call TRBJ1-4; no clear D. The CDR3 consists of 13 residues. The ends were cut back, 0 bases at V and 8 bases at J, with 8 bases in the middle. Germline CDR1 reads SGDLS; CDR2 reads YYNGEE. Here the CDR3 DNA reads TGTGCCAGCAGCGTAGGGTCGGAGGAAAAACTGTTTTTT. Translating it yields CASSVGSEEKLFF.

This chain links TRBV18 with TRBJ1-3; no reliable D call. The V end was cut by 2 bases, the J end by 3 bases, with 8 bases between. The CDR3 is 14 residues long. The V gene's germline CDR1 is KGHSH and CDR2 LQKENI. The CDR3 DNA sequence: TGTGCCAGCTCACCAGGAGGTGGTGGAAACACCATATATTTT. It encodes CASSPGGGGNTIYF.

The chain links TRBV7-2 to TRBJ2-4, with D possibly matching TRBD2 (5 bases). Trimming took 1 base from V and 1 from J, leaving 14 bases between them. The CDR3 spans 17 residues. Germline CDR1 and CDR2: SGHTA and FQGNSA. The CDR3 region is CASSLEGAAGAKNIQYF. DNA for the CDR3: TGTGCCAGCAGCTTAGAGGGTGCGGCGGGTGCCAAAAACATTCAGTACTTC.

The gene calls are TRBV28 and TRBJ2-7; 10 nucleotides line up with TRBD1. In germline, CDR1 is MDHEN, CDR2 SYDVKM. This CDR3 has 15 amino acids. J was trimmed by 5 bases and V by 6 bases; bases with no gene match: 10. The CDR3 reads CASRGVGTGVHEQYF. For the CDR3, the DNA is TGTGCCAGCAGGGGGGTGGGGACAGGGGTCCACGAGCAGTACTTC. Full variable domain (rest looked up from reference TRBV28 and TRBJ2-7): DVKVTQSSRYLVKRTGEKVFLECVQDMDHENMFWYRQDPGLGLRLIYFSYDVKMKEKGDIPEGYSVSREKKERFSLILESASTNQTSMYLCASRGVGTGVHEQYFGPGTRLTVT.

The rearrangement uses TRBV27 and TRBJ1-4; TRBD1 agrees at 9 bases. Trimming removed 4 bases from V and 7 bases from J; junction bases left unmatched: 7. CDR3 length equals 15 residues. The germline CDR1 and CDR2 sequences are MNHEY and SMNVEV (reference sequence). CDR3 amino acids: CASSSSGTGPEKLFF. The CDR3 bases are TGTGCCAGCAGTTCCTCCGGGACAGGGCCTGAAAAACTGTTTTTT. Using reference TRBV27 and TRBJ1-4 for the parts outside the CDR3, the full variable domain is EAQVTQNPRYLITVTGKKLTVTCSQNMNHEYMSWYRQDPGLGLRQIYYSMNVEVTDKGDVPEGYKVSRKEKRNFPLILESPSPNQTSLYFCASSSSGTGPEKLFFGSGTQLSVL.

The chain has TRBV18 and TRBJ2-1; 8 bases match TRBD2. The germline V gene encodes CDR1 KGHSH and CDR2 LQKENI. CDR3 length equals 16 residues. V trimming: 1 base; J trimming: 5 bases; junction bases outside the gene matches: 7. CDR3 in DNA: TGTGCCAGCTCACCACAAAGCGGCGGGGGGAACAATGAGCAGTTCTTC. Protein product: CASSPQSGGGNNEQFF.

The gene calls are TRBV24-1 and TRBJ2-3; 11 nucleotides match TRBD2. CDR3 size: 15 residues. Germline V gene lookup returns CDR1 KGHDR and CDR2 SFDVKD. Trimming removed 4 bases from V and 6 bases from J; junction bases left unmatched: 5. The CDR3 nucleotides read TGTGCCACCAGTGACCCACGGACTAGCGGGGATACGCAGTATTTT. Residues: CATSDPRTSGDTQYF.

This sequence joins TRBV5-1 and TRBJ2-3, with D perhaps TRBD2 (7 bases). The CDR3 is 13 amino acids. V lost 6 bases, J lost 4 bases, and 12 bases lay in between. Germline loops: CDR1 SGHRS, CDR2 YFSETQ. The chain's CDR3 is CASKIGGPDTQYF. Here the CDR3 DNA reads TGCGCCAGCAAAATCGGGGGGCCAGATACGCAGTATTTT.

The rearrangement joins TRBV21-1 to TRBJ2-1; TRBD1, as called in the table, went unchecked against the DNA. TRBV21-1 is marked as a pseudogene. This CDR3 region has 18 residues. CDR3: CASSKGRGPGESGNEQFF. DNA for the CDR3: TGTGCCAGCAGCAAAGGTAGGGGGCCAGGGGAAAGTGGCAATGAGCAGTTCTTC.

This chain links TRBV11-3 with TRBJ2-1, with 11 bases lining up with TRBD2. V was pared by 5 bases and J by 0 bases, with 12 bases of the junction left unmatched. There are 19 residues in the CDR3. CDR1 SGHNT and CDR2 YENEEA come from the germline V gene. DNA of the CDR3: TGTGCCAGCAGCCAATCTAGCGGGGGGCCCTGGGGCTCCTACAATGAGCAGTTCTTC. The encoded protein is CASSQSSGGPWGSYNEQFF.

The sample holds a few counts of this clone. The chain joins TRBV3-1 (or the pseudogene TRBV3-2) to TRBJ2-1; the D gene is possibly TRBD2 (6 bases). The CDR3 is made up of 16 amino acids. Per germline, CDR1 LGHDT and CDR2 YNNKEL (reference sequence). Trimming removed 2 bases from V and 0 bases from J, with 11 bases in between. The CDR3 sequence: CASSQTLAASYNEQFF. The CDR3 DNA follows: TGTGCCAGCAGCCAAACCTTAGCGGCCTCCTACAATGAGCAGTTCTTC.

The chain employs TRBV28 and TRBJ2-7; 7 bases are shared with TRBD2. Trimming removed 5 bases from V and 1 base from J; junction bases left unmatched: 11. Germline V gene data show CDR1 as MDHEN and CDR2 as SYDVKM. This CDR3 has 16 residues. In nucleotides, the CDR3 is TGTGCCAGCAGTACAGTCGGTAGCGGGTCATCCTACGAGCAGTACTTC. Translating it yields CASSTVGSGSSYEQYF.

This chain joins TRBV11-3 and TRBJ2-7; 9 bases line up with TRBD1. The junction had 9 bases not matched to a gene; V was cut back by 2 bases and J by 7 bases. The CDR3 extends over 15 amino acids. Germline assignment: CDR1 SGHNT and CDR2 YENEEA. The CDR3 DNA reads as TGTGCCAGCAGCTTAAGGACAGGGGTCTACGAAGAGCAGTACTTC. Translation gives CASSLRTGVYEEQYF.

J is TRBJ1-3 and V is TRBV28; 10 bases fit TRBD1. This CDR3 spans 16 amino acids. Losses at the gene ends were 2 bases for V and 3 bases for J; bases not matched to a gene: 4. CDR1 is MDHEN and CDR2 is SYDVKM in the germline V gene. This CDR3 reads CASSLLTGGGGNTIYF. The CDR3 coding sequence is TGTGCCAGCAGTTTACTGACAGGGGGCGGTGGAAACACCATATATTTT.

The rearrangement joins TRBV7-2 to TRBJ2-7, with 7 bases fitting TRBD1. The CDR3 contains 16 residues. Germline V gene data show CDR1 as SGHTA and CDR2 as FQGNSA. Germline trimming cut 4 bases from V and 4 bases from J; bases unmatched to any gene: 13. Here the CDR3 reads CASSSNGDRAGYEQYF. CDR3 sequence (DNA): TGTGCCAGCAGCTCCAACGGCGACAGGGCTGGGTACGAGCAGTACTTC.

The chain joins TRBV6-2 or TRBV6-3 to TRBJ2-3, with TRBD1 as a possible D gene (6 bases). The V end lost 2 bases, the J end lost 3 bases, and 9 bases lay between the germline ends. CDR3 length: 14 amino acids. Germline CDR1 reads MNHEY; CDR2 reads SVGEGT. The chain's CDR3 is CASSYNRETDTQYF. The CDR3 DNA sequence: TGTGCCAGCAGTTACAACAGGGAGACAGATACGCAGTATTTT.

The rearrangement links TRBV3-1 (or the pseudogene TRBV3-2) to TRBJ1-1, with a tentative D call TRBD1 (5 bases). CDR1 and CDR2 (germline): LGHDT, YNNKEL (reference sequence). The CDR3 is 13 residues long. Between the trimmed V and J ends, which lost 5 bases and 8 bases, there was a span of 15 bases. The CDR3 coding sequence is TGTGCCAGCAGCTACACTGGGAACAGGGAAGCTTTCTTT. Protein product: CASSYTGNREAFF.